These T cell receptor beta chains were read from a single sample in a study of T cell responses to AZD1222 COVID-19 vaccine. Only in-frame clones appear in the TCRdb table, and some are missing; sequencing was by immunoSEQ multiplex PCR. The table records 95,000 to 150,000 clones, roughly 92% of them present only once. The specimen was peripheral blood, collected on day 0 of AZD1222 vaccination. The receptor source for this set is an adult in good health. The conserved cysteine and the conserved F or W are not part of the CDR3 here.

V	J	CDR3
TRBV5-1	TRBJ2-2	ASSSTGDRAGELF
TRBV7-6	TRBJ1-3	ASSLDRAYSGNTIY
TRBV10-1	TRBJ2-1	ASSETSGGYNEQF
TRBV6-5	TRBJ2-1	ASSYLGEQF
TRBV7-2	TRBJ1-2	ASSFSTGGTNYGYT
TRBV30	TRBJ1-2	AWSVPRQGYGYT
TRBV12-5	TRBJ2-7	ASGRDRGYEQY
TRBV5-1	TRBJ2-3	ASSPGAGTDTQY
TRBV5-1	TRBJ2-3	ASSPGLAGPTDTQY
TRBV5-1	TRBJ2-2	ASSVAGTGSDGELF
TRBV16	TRBJ1-4	ASSQSGQANEKLF
TRBV7-9	TRBJ1-1	ASSLLDVVNTEAF
TRBV7-3	TRBJ1-1	ASSLRPNTEAF
TRBV30	TRBJ2-3	AWSGDPKRPSTDTQY
TRBV18	TRBJ1-6	ASSPRSLNNSPLH
TRBV19	TRBJ2-1	AVKGGYNEQF
TRBV19	TRBJ1-6	ASSMGANNSPLH
TRBV5-4	TRBJ1-6	ASSLPPTGPNSPLH
TRBV6-5	TRBJ1-3	ASRPRRNSGNTIY
TRBV30	TRBJ1-1	AWTGGPGAAF
TRBV9	TRBJ1-3	ASSVPATGTLHSGNTIY
TRBV19	TRBJ1-1	ASRVALVNTEAF
TRBV13	TRBJ1-2	ASSLTGDGYT
TRBV19	TRBJ2-1	ASRITPRQGAVEQF
TRBV5-6	TRBJ2-3	ASSYLAGDLTDTQY
TRBV6-2/TRBV6-3	TRBJ2-4	ASSYGSAGKNIQY
TRBV7-2	TRBJ2-3	ASSPRQGADTQY
TRBV6-5	TRBJ1-5	ASSYTEYQPQH
TRBV6-5	TRBJ1-1	ASSYSGQLNTEAF
TRBV5-1	TRBJ2-6	ASSLGPGGISGANVLT
TRBV3-1/TRBV3-2	TRBJ1-4	ASSQGDSPEKLF
TRBV10-1	TRBJ1-1	ASSEVTVNTEAF
TRBV7-9	TRBJ1-1	ASSLAGLQNTEAF
TRBV29-1	TRBJ2-3	SVEERQTDTQY
TRBV5-1	TRBJ1-6	ASSSGTASPTPH
TRBV5-6	TRBJ2-1	ASSLSGGLFYNEQF
TRBV6-2/TRBV6-3	TRBJ1-1	ASSYSLVEAF
TRBV7-2	TRBJ2-3	ASSQLVRTQY
TRBV3-1/TRBV3-2	TRBJ1-1	ASSLAGRPNTEAF
TRBV6-5	TRBJ1-1	ASSWAGKTEAF
TRBV10-3	TRBJ2-1	AISGGVDEQF
TRBV19	TRBJ1-5	ATEVFGVHQPQH
TRBV10-3	TRBJ1-1	AISEPMATEAF
TRBV5-1	TRBJ1-1	ASSFRLNTEAF